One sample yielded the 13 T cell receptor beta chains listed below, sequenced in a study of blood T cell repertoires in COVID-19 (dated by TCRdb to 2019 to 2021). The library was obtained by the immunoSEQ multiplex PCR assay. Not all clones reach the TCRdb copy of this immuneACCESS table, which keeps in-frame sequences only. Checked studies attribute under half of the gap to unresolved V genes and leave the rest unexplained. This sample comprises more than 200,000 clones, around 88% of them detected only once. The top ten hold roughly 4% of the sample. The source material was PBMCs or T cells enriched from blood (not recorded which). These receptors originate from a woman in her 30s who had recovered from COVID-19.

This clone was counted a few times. CDR3 DNA: TGTGCCAGCAGCTTGTATACGACTAGCACGTCCGGGGAGCTGTTTTTT. The encoded protein is CASSLYTTSTSGELFF. The chain combines TRBV5-6 with TRBJ2-2; 7 nucleotides agree with TRBD2. V shed 1 base, J shed 6 bases, and the junction held 9 bases outside the gene matches. The CDR3 length is 16 residues. CDR1 and CDR2 from the germline V gene are SGHDT and YYEEEE.

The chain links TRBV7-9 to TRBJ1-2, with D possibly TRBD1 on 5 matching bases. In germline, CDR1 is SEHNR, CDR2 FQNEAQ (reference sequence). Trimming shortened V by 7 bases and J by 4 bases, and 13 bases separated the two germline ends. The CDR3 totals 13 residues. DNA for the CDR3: TGTGCCAGCACCCTAGGGGTTATCTATGGCTACACCTTC. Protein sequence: CASTLGVIYGYTF.

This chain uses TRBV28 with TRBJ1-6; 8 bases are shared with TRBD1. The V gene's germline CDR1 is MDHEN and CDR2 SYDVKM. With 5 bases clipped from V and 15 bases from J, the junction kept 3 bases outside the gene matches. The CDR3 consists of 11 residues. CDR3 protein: CASSDRGDLHF. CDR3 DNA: TGTGCCAGCAGTGACAGGGGAGACCTCCACTTT.

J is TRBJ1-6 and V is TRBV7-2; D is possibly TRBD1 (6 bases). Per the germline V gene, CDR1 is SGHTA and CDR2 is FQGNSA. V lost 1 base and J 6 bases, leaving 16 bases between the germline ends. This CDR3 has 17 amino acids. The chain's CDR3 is CASSLDGGAVGNSPLHF. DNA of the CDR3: TGTGCCAGCAGCTTAGATGGGGGGGCTGTGGGTAATTCACCCCTCCACTTT.

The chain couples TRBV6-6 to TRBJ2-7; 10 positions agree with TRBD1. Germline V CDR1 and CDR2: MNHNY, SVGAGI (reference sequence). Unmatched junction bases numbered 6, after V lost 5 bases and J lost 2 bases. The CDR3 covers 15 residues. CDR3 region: CASSNPGQGTYEQYF. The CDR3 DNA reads TGTGCCAGCAGTAACCCGGGACAGGGGACCTACGAGCAGTACTTC.

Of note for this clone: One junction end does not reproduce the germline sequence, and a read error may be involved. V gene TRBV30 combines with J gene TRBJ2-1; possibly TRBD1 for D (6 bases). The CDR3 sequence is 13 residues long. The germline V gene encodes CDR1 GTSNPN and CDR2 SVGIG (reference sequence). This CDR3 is CAWRRGTYDEQFF. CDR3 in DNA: TGTGCCTGGAGGAGGGGGACCTACGATGAGCAGTTCTTC.

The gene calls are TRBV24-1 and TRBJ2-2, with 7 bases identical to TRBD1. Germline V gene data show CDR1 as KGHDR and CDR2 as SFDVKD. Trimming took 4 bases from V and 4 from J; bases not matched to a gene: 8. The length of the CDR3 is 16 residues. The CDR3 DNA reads TGTGCCACCAGTGACCCCGGGACAGAACCCACCGGGGAGCTGTTTTTT. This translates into CATSDPGTEPTGELFF.

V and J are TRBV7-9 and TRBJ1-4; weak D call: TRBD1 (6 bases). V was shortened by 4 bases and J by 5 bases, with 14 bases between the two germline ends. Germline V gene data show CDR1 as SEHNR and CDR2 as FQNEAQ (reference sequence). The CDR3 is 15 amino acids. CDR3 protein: CASSSDRPVNEKLFF. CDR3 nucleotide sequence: TGTGCCAGCAGCTCGGACAGACCTGTAAATGAAAAACTGTTTTTT.

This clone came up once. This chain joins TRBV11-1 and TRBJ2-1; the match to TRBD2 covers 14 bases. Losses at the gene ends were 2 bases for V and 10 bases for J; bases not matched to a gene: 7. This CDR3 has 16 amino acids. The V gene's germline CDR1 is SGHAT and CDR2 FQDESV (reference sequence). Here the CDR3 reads CASSLLTSGRAGEQFF. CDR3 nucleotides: TGTGCCAGCAGCTTATTGACTAGCGGGAGGGCCGGGGAGCAGTTCTTC. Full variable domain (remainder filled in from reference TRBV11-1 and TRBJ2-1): EAEVAQSPRYKITEKSQAVAFWCDPISGHATLYWYRQILGQGPELLVQFQDESVVDDSQLPKDRFSAERLKGVDSTLKIQPAELGDSAMYLCASSLLTSGRAGEQFFGPGTRLTVL.

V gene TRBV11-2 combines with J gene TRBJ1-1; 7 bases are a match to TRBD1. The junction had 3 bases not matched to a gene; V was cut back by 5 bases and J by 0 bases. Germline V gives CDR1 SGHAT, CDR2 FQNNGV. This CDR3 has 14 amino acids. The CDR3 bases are TGTGCCAGCAGCCCGGGACAGATGAACACTGAAGCTTTCTTT. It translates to CASSPGQMNTEAFF.

The CDR3 region has the DNA TGTGCCAGCAGTTGGGGGTCTCAGGGGCGGGAGACCCAGTACTTC. It is translated as CASSWGSQGRETQYF. The rearrangement uses TRBV6-5 and TRBJ2-5; the D gene is possibly TRBD1 (6 bases). This CDR3 has 15 amino acids. V lost 4 bases, J lost 5 bases, and 17 bases lay in between. Germline V gives CDR1 MNHEY, CDR2 SVGAGI.

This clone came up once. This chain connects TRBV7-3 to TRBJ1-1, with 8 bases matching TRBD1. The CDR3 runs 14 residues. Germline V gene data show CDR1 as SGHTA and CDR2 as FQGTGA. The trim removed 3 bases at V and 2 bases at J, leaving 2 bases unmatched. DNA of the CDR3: TGTGCCAGCAGCTTGGACAGGGATAACACTGAAGCTTTCTTT. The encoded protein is CASSLDRDNTEAFF.

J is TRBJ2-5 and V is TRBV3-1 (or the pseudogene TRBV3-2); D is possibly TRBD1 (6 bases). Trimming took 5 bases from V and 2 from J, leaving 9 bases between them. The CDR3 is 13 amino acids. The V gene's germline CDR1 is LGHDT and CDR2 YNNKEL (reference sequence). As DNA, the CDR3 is TGTGCCAGCAGCTGGACAGATCAAGAGACCCAGTACTTC. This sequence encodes CASSWTDQETQYF.